Shown below are 22 T cell receptor beta chains from a single sample sequenced in a study of blood T cell repertoires in COVID-19. Clones were read by immunoSEQ multiplex PCR, and TCRdb kept only the in-frame ones, dropping some. The profile covers about 64,000 clones, with 70% to 90% appearing a single time and approximately 3.6% taken by the ten largest. Sequencing input: peripheral blood. The receptors were sampled from a man aged 65 to 79 with acute or convalescent COVID-19.

This clone was detected once. This chain connects TRBV18 to TRBJ2-1, with 11 bases that match TRBD2. Germline CDR1 and CDR2: KGHSH and LQKENI. CDR3 length: 15 amino acids. The trim removed 4 bases at V and 3 bases at J, leaving 2 bases unmatched. The CDR3 DNA sequence: TGTGCCAGCTCACTAGCGGGGGGGAGCTACAATGAGCAGTTCTTC. Amino acid sequence: CASSLAGGSYNEQFF.

The CDR3 bases are TGTGCCAGTCATCCGGGACAGGGCTCCTACGAGCAGTACTTC. Amino acid sequence: CASHPGQGSYEQYF. The rearrangement joins TRBV19 to TRBJ2-7; 9 bases are shared with TRBD1. This CDR3 is built from 14 residues. V was clipped by 8 bases and J by 0 bases; unmatched bases: 5. The germline V gene encodes CDR1 LNHDA and CDR2 SQIVND (reference sequence).

This chain connects TRBV7-9 to TRBJ2-3; D not resolved. CDR1 is SEHNR and CDR2 is FQNEAQ in the germline V gene (reference sequence). The ends were cut back, 3 bases at V and 9 bases at J, with 10 bases in the middle. The CDR3 contains 12 residues. In DNA, the CDR3 is TGTGCCAGCAGCTTCCAGAGGTGGACGCAGTATTTT. Translation gives CASSFQRWTQYF. Looking up the rest from reference TRBV7-9 and TRBJ2-3 gives the full variable domain: DTGVSQNPRHKITKRGQNVTFRCDPISEHNRLYWYRQTLGQGPEFLTYFQNEAQLEKSRLLSDRFSAERPKGSFSTLEIQRTEQGDSAMYLCASSFQRWTQYFGPGTRLTVL.

The chain has TRBV5-6 and TRBJ2-7, with 11 bases that match TRBD1. V shed 3 bases, J shed 3 bases, and the junction held 11 bases outside the gene matches. Germline CDR1 SGHDT, CDR2 YYEEEE. The CDR3 extends over 17 amino acids. CDR3 DNA: TGTGCCAGCAGCTGGAGGACAGGGGGCCCGGTTGACTACGAGCAGTACTTC. Its protein product is CASSWRTGGPVDYEQYF.

The DNA for the CDR3 is TGTGCCAGCAGCGATGGACGGACTCCTGGGAGGGAGACCCAGTACTTC. Translated, it gives CASSDGRTPGRETQYF. The rearrangement links TRBV9 to TRBJ2-5; D possibly corresponds to TRBD2 (6 bases). Trimming removed 3 bases from V and 5 bases from J, with 20 bases in between. The length of the CDR3 is 16 residues. CDR1 is SGDLS and CDR2 is YYNGEE in the germline V gene. Full variable domain (remainder filled in from reference TRBV9 and TRBJ2-5): DSGVTQTPKHLITATGQRVTLRCSPRSGDLSVYWYQQSLDQGLQFLIQYYNGEERAKGNILERFSAQQFPDLHSELNLSSLELGDSALYFCASSDGRTPGRETQYFGPGTRLLVL.

The V gene is TRBV29-1, the J gene TRBJ2-7; 10 bases agree with TRBD2. Germline CDR1 and CDR2: SQVTM and ANQGSEA. V was pared by 1 base and J by 2 bases, with 8 bases of the junction left unmatched. The CDR3 covers 16 residues. DNA of the CDR3: TGCAGCGTTGAAGCATTGCTAGCGGGGGCAACCTACGAGCAGTACTTC. It translates to CSVEALLAGATYEQYF.

The chain is built from TRBV7-6 and TRBJ2-7; TRBD2 matches at 7 bases. In germline, CDR1 is SGHVS, CDR2 FNYEAQ. The CDR3 extends over 12 amino acids. V shed 1 base, J shed 6 bases, and the junction held 0 bases outside the gene matches. The CDR3, as DNA: TGTGCCAGCAGCTTAGTAGCGGGCGAGCAGTACTTC. Protein product: CASSLVAGEQYF.

The rearrangement links TRBV9 to TRBJ2-1; maybe TRBD2 (7 bases). This CDR3 is built from 15 residues. The ends were cut back, 0 bases at V and 9 bases at J, with 16 bases in the middle. Looked up from germline, CDR1 is SGDLS and CDR2 is YYNGEE. The CDR3 bases are TGTGCCAGCAGCGTAGATCCGGGGGGCCGCAGTGAGCAGTTCTTC. Amino acid sequence: CASSVDPGGRSEQFF.

The rearrangement uses TRBV7-6 and TRBJ2-7; TRBD1 is a possible D gene (6 bases). The CDR3 is 17 residues long. V gave up 1 base and J gave up 2 bases, with 18 bases separating them. CDR1 SGHVS and CDR2 FNYEAQ come from the germline V gene. CDR3 amino acids: CASSLGTWTEPTYEQYF. As DNA, the CDR3 is TGTGCCAGCAGCTTAGGTACTTGGACAGAGCCTACCTACGAGCAGTACTTC.

The rearrangement joins TRBV18 to TRBJ2-2; D is perhaps TRBD1 (5 bases). Trimming shortened V by 3 bases and J by 3 bases, and 11 bases separated the two germline ends. The germline gives CDR1 KGHSH, CDR2 LQKENI. The length of the CDR3 is 15 residues. Written as DNA, the CDR3 is TGTGCCAGCTCACCCCGCAGGGTCGACACCGGGGAGCTGTTTTTT. Protein: CASSPRRVDTGELFF.

This clone appeared once. The V call is TRBV5-8, the J call TRBJ2-1, with 10 bases that match TRBD2. Germline CDR1 reads SGHTS; CDR2 reads YDEGEE. The CDR3 contains 15 residues. The J segment lost 3 bases and the V segment lost 2 bases, leaving 2 bases of the junction unmatched. CDR3 loop: CASSLLAGIYNEQFF. The CDR3 nucleotides read TGTGCCAGCAGCTTACTAGCGGGGATCTACAATGAGCAGTTCTTC.

The chain carries TRBV2 and TRBJ2-2; tentatively, D is TRBD2 (5 bases). Trimming removed 4 bases at V and 5 bases at J, with 8 bases between. The germline V gene encodes CDR1 SNHLY and CDR2 FYNNEI. The CDR3 runs 13 residues. The CDR3 protein is CASSGRETGELFF. The CDR3 bases are TGTGCCAGCAGTGGCCGGGAAACCGGGGAGCTGTTTTTT.

V gene TRBV25-1 combines with J gene TRBJ2-3; possibly TRBD2 for D (7 bases). Germline-derived CDR1 and CDR2 are MGHDK and SYGVNS. Between the trimmed V and J ends, which lost 4 bases and 1 base, there was a span of 12 bases. This CDR3 spans 15 amino acids. The CDR3 protein is CASSALGGGTDTQYF. The CDR3 DNA reads TGTGCCAGCAGTGCTCTAGGGGGGGGCACAGATACGCAGTATTTT. Variable domain in full (rest from reference TRBV25-1 and TRBJ2-3): EADIYQTPRYLVIGTGKKITLECSQTMGHDKMYWYQQDPGMELHLIHYSYGVNSTEKGDLSSESTVSRIRTEHFPLTLESARPSHTSQYLCASSALGGGTDTQYFGPGTRLTVL.

This chain connects TRBV25-1 to TRBJ2-3; D is perhaps TRBD2 (6 bases). CDR1 is MGHDK and CDR2 is SYGVNS in the germline V gene. V was shortened by 2 bases and J by 5 bases, with 11 bases between the two germline ends. CDR3 size: 14 residues. CDR3 region: CASSEGGPGDTQYF. The DNA for the CDR3 is TGTGCCAGCAGTGAAGGAGGGCCGGGAGATACGCAGTATTTT.

Only a few counts were recorded for this clone. V and J are TRBV4-1 and TRBJ1-2, with 7 bases lining up with TRBD1. CDR1 is MGHRA and CDR2 is YSYEKL in the germline V gene. This CDR3 comprises 15 residues. V shed 4 bases and J 4 bases; nucleotides not matched to a gene: 9. The CDR3: CASSLNTGTAYGYTF. The CDR3, as DNA: TGCGCCAGCAGCCTAAATACCGGGACAGCCTATGGCTACACCTTC.

The chain couples TRBV5-1 to TRBJ1-1, with TRBD1 as a possible D gene (5 bases). The CDR3 consists of 16 residues. CDR1 and CDR2 (germline): SGHRS, YFSETQ. Deletions cut 5 bases from V and 1 base from J, with 18 bases between. CDR3 residues: CASRQRFRQSNTEAFF. The CDR3 DNA sequence: TGCGCCAGCAGGCAAAGGTTTAGACAGTCGAACACTGAAGCTTTCTTT. The full variable domain, its missing parts supplied by reference TRBV5-1 and TRBJ1-1, is KAGVTQTPRYLIKTRGQQVTLSCSPISGHRSVSWYQQTPGQGLQFLFEYFSETQRNKGNFPGRFSGRQFSNSRSEMNVSTLELGDSALYLCASRQRFRQSNTEAFFGQGTRLTVV.

The rearrangement links TRBV5-8 to TRBJ1-3, with D uncertain. Germline-derived CDR1 and CDR2 are SGHTS and YDEGEE. Trimming pared 1 base from V and 2 bases from J, leaving 10 bases between. The CDR3 runs to 15 residues. The CDR3 is CASSLRNRAGNTIYF. The CDR3 DNA reads TGTGCCAGCAGCTTGCGCAACAGAGCTGGAAACACCATATATTTT. Supplemented by reference TRBV5-8 and TRBJ1-3, the full variable domain reads EAGVTQSPTHLIKTRGQQATLRCSPISGHTSVYWYQQALGLGLQFLLWYDEGEERNRGNFPPRFSGRQFPNYSSELNVNALELEDSALYLCASSLRNRAGNTIYFGEGSWLTVV.

The chain combines TRBV29-1 with TRBJ1-1; a possible D gene is TRBD1 (5 bases). This CDR3 comprises 11 residues. Trimming cost V 6 bases and J 3 bases, with 8 bases left between them. The germline CDR1 and CDR2 sequences are SQVTM and ANQGSEA. The CDR3 is CSVKGDTEAFF. DNA for the CDR3: TGCAGCGTCAAAGGGGACACTGAAGCTTTCTTT.

The V and J genes are TRBV4-3 and TRBJ2-1; tentative D call: TRBD2 (6 bases). V shed 3 bases and J shed 5 bases, with 20 bases lying between them. The CDR3 extends over 17 amino acids. Per germline, CDR1 LGHNA and CDR2 YSLEER. The CDR3 bases are TGCGCCAGCAGCCACGCGAAGTCGCTAGCGAGGAACAATGAGCAGTTCTTC. Its protein product is CASSHAKSLARNNEQFF.

V usage is TRBV28 and J usage is TRBJ1-6; D is undetermined. From germline, CDR1 is MDHEN and CDR2 SYDVKM. This CDR3 is built from 16 residues. V lost 9 bases and J lost 7, with 22 bases in between. The CDR3 nucleotides are TGTGCCAGTCACAGTTTCCTCCTTCCCTCCAATTCACCCCTCCACTTT. It codes for CASHSFLLPSNSPLHF.

The chain carries TRBV7-6 and TRBJ1-1, with a weak D call TRBD1 (5 bases). Germline lookup yields CDR1 SGHVS and CDR2 FNYEAQ. Trimming took off 6 bases at V and 0 bases at J, with 8 bases between the two ends. The CDR3 totals 13 residues. This CDR3 reads CASSRGMNTEAFF. The CDR3 bases are TGTGCCAGCAGTAGGGGAATGAACACTGAAGCTTTCTTT.

The rearrangement links TRBV23-1 to TRBJ2-3; D perhaps matches TRBD1 (5 bases). TRBV23-1 is treated as an ORF (open reading frame) with a function not yet certain. V was pared by 2 bases and J by 1 base, with 25 bases between. The CDR3 is made up of 20 amino acids. The CDR3 sequence is CASSQPFRAATDPRTDTQYF. Here the CDR3 DNA reads TGCGCCAGCAGTCAACCCTTCAGGGCGGCGACTGACCCTCGCACAGATACGCAGTATTTT.